These 8 T cell receptor beta chains were all obtained from the same sample, sequenced in a study of tumor-infiltrating lymphocytes in oesophageal squamous cell carcinoma. TCRdb used MiXCR to reprocess the PCR reads, holding one entry per CDR3 protein. The sample records roughly 20,000 distinct CDR3 sequences, about 43% being singletons. The specimen was normal esophageal tissue next to the tumor. Source of these receptors: a male donor with esophageal squamous cell carcinoma.

This chain uses TRBV7-2 with TRBJ2-5; D may be TRBD2 (6 bases). Deletions cut 6 bases from V and 2 bases from J, with 19 bases between. The CDR3 length is 16 residues. Germline CDR1 reads SGHTA; CDR2 reads FQGNSA. The CDR3 sequence: CASRIGFTSIQETQYF. The CDR3 bases are TGTGCCAGCAGGATTGGGTTTACTAGCATACAAGAGACCCAGTACTTC.

V is TRBV10-3 and J is TRBJ2-7, with TRBD2 matching over 7 bases. V was clipped by 2 bases and J by 3 bases; unmatched bases: 13. CDR1 and CDR2 (germline): ENHRY, SYGVKD. The CDR3 is 17 amino acids. The CDR3 here is CAISEDAGVEIIYEQYF. The CDR3 DNA sequence: TGTGCCATCAGTGAGGACGCGGGAGTGGAAATAATCTACGAGCAGTACTTC.

This clonotype was counted many times. Here the CDR3 reads CASSLGQTTASGRRGETQYF. CDR3 DNA: TGTGCCAGCAGCTTGGGGCAGACTACGGCTAGCGGGAGAAGGGGAGAGACCCAGTACTTC. V usage is TRBV5-5 and J usage is TRBJ2-5, with 10 bases identical to TRBD2. Germline CDR1 SGHKS, CDR2 YYEKEE (reference sequence). J lost 4 bases, V lost 0 bases, and 18 bases had no gene match. The CDR3 is made up of 20 amino acids.

The rearrangement uses TRBV12-3 or TRBV12-4 and TRBJ2-7; no firm D call. TRBJ2-1 explains the end of the DNA better; the J call may be wrong. The CDR3 consists of 13 residues. CDR3 sequence: CASSLGLFNEQFF. The CDR3 bases are TGTGCCAGCAGTTTAGGACTGTTCAATGAGCAGTTCTTC.

This chain connects TRBV5-1 to TRBJ1-5; 7 bases fit TRBD1. CDR3 size: 14 residues. CDR1 is SGHRS and CDR2 is YFSETQ in the germline V gene. Trimming removed 4 bases from V and 6 bases from J; junction bases left unmatched: 7. The CDR3 DNA is TGCGCCAGCAGCGATCAGGGGGGAGGTCAGCCCCAGCATTTT. Protein product: CASSDQGGGQPQHF.

This clonotype was seen ten or more times. The chain combines TRBV7-2 with TRBJ2-5; 8 bases align to TRBD1. This CDR3 spans 15 amino acids. V lost 2 bases, J lost 11 bases, and 13 bases stayed unmatched. Germline assignment: CDR1 SGHTA and CDR2 FQGNSA. This chain's CDR3 is CASSLRTGKHNEQYF. In DNA form, the CDR3 reads TGTGCCAGCAGCTTAAGGACAGGGAAGCACAATGAGCAGTACTTC. Based on the CDR3 plus reference TRBV7-2 and TRBJ2-5, the full variable domain is GAGVSQSPSNKVTEKGKDVELRCDPISGHTALYWYRQSLGQGLEFLIYFQGNSAPDKSGLPSDRFSAERTGGSVSTLTIQRTQQEDSAVYLCASSLRTGKHNEQYFGPGTRLLVL.

About this clonotype itself: Its ends do not fully match the called genes, so a read error is possible. The CDR3 loop is CAISGDRENSPLHF. The DNA for the CDR3 is TGTGCCATCAGTGGGGACAGGGAGAATTCACCCCTCCACTTC. This chain joins TRBV10-3 and TRBJ2-3, with TRBD1 matching 9 bases. Germline V gene sequence: CDR1 ENHRY, CDR2 SYGVKD. The CDR3 has 14 amino acids.

This clonotype was observed once. The V gene is TRBV6-2 or TRBV6-3, the J gene TRBJ2-6; 10 bases align to TRBD2. The J call is in doubt because the DNA end fits TRBJ2-5 better. The germline V gene has CDR1 MNHEY and CDR2 SVGEGT. This CDR3 is built from 14 residues. In DNA, the CDR3 is TGTGCCAGCAGTAGAGGACTAGCGGAGTCGACCCAGTACTTC. This sequence encodes CASSRGLAESTQYF.